This TCR beta chain came from a study of cytomegalovirus exposure and HLA in healthy donors. Study information: Per a later analysis, the 666 first-cohort and 120 validation repertoires shared one platform.

Donors were drawn from the 120-subject validation cohort, separate from the 666-subject first cohort. General observations from the study: Some TCR beta chains (164 of them) were listed as cytomegalovirus-associated.

A note on this clone: The target antigen is unknown.

Germline assignment: CDR1 SGHTS and CDR2 YDEGEE. The CDR3 is made up of 11 amino acids. V dropped 1 base and J dropped 11 bases, with 9 bases sitting between them. This table comes from immunoSEQ multiplex PCR, and its TCRdb copy is limited to in-frame clones, with some not included. The table includes under 250,000 clones, 83% detected once. This receptor was identified in a woman younger than 30 in good health and CMV-seronegative. Specimen: PBMCs. The V call is TRBV5-8, the J call TRBJ1-1; D is unresolved. The CDR3 nucleotides read TGTGCCAGCAGCTTGATGGACGATGCTTTCTTT. As protein: CASSLMDDAFF.